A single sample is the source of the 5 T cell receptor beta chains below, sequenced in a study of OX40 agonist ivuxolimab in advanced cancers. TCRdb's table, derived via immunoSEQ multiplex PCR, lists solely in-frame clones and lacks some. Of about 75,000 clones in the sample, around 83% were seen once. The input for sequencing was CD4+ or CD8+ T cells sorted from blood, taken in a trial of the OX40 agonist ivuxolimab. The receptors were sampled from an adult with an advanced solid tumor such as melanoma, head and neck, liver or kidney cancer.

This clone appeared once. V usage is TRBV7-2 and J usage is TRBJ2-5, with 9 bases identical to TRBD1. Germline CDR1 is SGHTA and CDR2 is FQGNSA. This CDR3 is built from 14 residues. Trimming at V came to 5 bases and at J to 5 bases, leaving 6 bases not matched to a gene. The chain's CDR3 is CASSLGTGRETQYF. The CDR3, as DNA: TGTGCCAGCAGCCTCGGGACAGGGAGGGAGACCCAGTACTTC.

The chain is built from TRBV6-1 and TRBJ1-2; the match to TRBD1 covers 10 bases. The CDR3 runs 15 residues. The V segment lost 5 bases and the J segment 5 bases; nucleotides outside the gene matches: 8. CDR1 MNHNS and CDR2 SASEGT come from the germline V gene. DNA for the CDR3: TGTGCCAGCAGTCCACGGGACAGGGGTTATTATGGCTACACCTTC. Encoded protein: CASSPRDRGYYGYTF.

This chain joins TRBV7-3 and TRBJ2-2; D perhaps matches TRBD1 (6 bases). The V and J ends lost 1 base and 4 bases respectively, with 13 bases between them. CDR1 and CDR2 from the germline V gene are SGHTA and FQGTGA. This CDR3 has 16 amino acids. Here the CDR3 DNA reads TGTGCCAGCAGCTTAATCTGGACAGTAGGCACCGGGGAGCTGTTTTTT. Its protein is CASSLIWTVGTGELFF.

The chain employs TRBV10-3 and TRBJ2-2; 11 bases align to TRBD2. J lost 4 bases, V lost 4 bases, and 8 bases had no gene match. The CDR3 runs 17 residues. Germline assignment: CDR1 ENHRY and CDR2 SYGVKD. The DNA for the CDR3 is TGTGCCATCAGTGCGCTAGCGGGAGGCGTTCGCACCGGGGAGCTGTTTTTT. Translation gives CAISALAGGVRTGELFF.

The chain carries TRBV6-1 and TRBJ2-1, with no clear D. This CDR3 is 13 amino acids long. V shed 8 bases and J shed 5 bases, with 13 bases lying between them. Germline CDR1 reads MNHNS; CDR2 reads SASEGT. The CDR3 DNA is TGTGCCAGCTCCCTGGGGTTGGACAATGAGCAGTTCTTC. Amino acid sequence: CASSLGLDNEQFF.